What follows is one TCR beta chain and its context. These data originate in a study of follicular helper T cells after annual influenza vaccination. Germline V gene data show CDR1 as SGHNT and CDR2 as YENEEA. V was pared by 2 bases and J by 1 base, with 12 bases between. This CDR3 is built from 15 residues. Described time point: 2015-2016 season, pre-vaccination. Clones were read by immunoSEQ multiplex PCR, and TCRdb kept only the in-frame ones, dropping some. The sample lists 5,600 or so clones, about 84% occurring once. This rearrangement joins TRBV11-3 to TRBJ2-7; D unclear. This receptor was identified in an adult who received the influenza vaccine. The starting material was CXCR5- memory CD4+ T cells sorted from blood, obtained on the day of influenza vaccination. CDR3 coding DNA: TGTGCCAGCAGCTTATGGGTAGCCCCATCCTACGAGCAGTACTTC. Protein: CASSLWVAPSYEQYF.